This entry concerns a single T cell receptor (beta chain). The data are from a study of blood T cell repertoires in COVID-19. Under the authors' procedure: Scientists estimated how many nucleated cells there were by amplifying reference gene primers. Using immunoSEQ multiplex PCR, the repertoire was profiled, and TCRdb retains in-frame clones only, with some absent. V, J and clone size derive from that table, while D and trimming were established from the DNA sequence. The sample carries about 140,000 clones, roughly 84% recorded once. Germline V gene lookup returns CDR1 LGHDT and CDR2 YNNKEL (reference sequence). This CDR3 contains 16 residues. V was shortened by 0 bases and J by 2 bases, with 13 bases between the two germline ends.

Source material: PBMCs or T cells enriched from blood (not recorded which). The J gene is TRBJ1-2, the V gene TRBV3-1 (or the pseudogene TRBV3-2); D might be TRBD1 (5 bases). This receptor was identified in a man between 65 and 79 years old who had been exposed to COVID-19. CDR3 sequence: CASSQELKGRNYGYTF. In nucleotides, the CDR3 is TGTGCCAGCAGCCAAGAACTGAAGGGGCGGAACTATGGCTACACCTTC.